These T cell receptor beta chains were read from a single sample in a study of CD8+ T cells in alopecia areata. Assay used: immunoSEQ multiplex PCR; TCRdb lists only in-frame clones, some missing. Counted here are roughly 110,000 clones, 55% to 60% occurring once; the ten biggest clones make up about 3.4%. The sequencing used CD4+ T cells sorted from blood, collected at week 24, from a patient treated with tofacitinib. Receptor source: a human donor with alopecia areata. Each CDR3 is given with its conserved first and last residue. A D gene is named only where the DNA matches it firmly. Size values are once, few and many counts, or a class for expanded clones, and some rows have none.

few | TRBJ1-1 | TRBV12-5 | NA | TGTGCTAGTGGGCCACAGGGGAACACTGAAGCTTTCTTT | CASGPQGNTEAFF
NA | TRBJ2-1 | TRBV30 | NA | TGTGCCTGGAGTGTAGGTTCGTTGAATGAGCAGTTCTTC | CAWSVGSLNEQFF
NA | TRBJ2-7 | TRBV4-3 | NA | TGCGCCAGCAGCCAAGAGTATTACAGTACCTACGAGCAGTACTTC | CASSQEYYSTYEQYF
NA | TRBJ1-2 | TRBV27 | NA | TGTGCCAGCAGTACTCGAAACGGACGGGAGGATGGCTACACCTTC | CASSTRNGREDGYTF
few | TRBJ2-5 | TRBV30 | NA | TGTGCCTGGGAAAGTGCCGAAGAGACCCAGTACTTC | CAWESAEETQYF
NA | TRBJ1-2 | TRBV20-1 | NA | TGCAGCATAGGAGGTGGCTACACCTTC | CSIGGGYTF
few | TRBJ1-5 | TRBV11-2 | TRBD1 | TGTCCCCGACCGGTTAGGGAACAGGGGGTTAGCAATCAGCCCCAGCATTTT | CPRPVREQGVSNQPQHF
NA | TRBJ1-1 | TRBV11-2 | NA | TGTGCCAGCAGCTTAGATACAGGAAACACTGAAGCTTTCTTT | CASSLDTGNTEAFF
NA | TRBJ1-1 | TRBV29-1 | NA | TGCAGCGCCCGGGACGGAATGTCTTTCTTT | CSARDGMSFF
NA | TRBJ2-4 | TRBV5-1 | NA | TGCGCCAGCAGCTTGGGCGGGGAGGACATTCAGTACTTC | CASSLGGEDIQYF
few | TRBJ1-1 | TRBV7-9 | NA | TGTGCCAGCAGCCGAACAGGGTCGGAAGCTTTCTTT | CASSRTGSEAFF
NA | TRBJ2-2 | TRBV15 | NA | TGTGCCACCAGCTCCCTCCAAGGGGGTTTGGGGACCGGGGAGCTGTTTTTT | CATSSLQGGLGTGELFF
NA | TRBJ2-5 | TRBV7-9 | NA | TGTGCCAGCAGCTTACTGGGGGGCAAAGAGACCCAGTACTTC | CASSLLGGKETQYF
NA | TRBJ1-5 | TRBV7-9 | TRBD1 | TGTGCCAGCAGTAGAGGGACAGGGAGAATTCAGCCCCAGCATTTT | CASSRGTGRIQPQHF
few | TRBJ2-3 | TRBV28 | NA | TGTGCCAGCAGTATCCGGGCCCCCCGGACGGATACGCAGTATTTT | CASSIRAPRTDTQYF